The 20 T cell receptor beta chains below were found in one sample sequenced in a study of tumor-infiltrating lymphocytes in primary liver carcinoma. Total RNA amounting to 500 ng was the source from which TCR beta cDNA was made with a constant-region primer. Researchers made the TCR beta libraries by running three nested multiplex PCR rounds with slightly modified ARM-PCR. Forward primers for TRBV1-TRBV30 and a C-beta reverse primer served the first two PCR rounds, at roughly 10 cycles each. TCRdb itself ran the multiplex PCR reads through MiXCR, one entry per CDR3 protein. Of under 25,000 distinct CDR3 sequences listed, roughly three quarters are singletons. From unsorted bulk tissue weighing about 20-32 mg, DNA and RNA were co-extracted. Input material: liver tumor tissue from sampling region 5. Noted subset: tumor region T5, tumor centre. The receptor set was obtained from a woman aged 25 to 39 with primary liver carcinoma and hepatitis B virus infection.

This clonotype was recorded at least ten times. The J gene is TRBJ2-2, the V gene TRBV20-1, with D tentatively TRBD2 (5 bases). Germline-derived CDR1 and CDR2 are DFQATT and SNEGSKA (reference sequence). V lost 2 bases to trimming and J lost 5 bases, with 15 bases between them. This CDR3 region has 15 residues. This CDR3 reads CSARHPTSGTGELFF. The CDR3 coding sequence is TGCAGTGCTAGACACCCAACCTCGGGGACCGGGGAGCTGTTTTTT.

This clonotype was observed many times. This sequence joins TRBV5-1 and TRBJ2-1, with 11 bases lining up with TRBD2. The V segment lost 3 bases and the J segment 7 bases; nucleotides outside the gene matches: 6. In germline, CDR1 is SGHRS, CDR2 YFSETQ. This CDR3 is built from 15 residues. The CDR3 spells CASSSGLAGSNEQFF. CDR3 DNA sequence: TGCGCCAGCAGCTCCGGACTAGCGGGTTCTAATGAGCAGTTCTTC.

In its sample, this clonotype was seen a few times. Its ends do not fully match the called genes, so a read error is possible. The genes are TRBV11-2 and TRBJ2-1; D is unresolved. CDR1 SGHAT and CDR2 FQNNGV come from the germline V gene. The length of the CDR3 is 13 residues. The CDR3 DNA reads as TGTGCCAGCAACTTAAATGATCCCTATGAGCAGTTCTTC. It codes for CASNLNDPYEQFF.

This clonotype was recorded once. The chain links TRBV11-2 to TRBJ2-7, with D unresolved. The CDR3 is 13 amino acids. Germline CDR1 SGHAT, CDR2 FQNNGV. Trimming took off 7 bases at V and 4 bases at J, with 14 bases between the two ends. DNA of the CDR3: TGTGCCAGCATCCTGTCTGGTGGATACGAGCAGTACTTC. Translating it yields CASILSGGYEQYF.

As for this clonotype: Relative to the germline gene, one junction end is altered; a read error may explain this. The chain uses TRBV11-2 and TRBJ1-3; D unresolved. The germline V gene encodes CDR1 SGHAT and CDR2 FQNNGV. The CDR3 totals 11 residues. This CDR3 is CVSSLGSTIYF. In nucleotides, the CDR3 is TGTGTCAGCAGTTTGGGAAGCACCATATATTTT.

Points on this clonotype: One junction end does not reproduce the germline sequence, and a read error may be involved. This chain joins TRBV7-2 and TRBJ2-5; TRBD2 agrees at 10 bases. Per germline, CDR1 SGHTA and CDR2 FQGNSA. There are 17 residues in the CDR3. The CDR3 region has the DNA TGTGCCAGTAGCTTCGGCAACTTAGCGGGAGGTGTTGAGATCCAGTACTTC. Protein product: CASSFGNLAGGVEIQYF.

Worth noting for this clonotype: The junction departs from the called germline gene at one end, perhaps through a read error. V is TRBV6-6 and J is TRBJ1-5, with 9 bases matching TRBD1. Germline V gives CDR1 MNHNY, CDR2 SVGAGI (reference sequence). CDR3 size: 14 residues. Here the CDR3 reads CVSRTGVGKQSQHF. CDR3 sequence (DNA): TGTGTCAGCCGGACAGGGGTAGGGAAACAGTCCCAGCATTTT.

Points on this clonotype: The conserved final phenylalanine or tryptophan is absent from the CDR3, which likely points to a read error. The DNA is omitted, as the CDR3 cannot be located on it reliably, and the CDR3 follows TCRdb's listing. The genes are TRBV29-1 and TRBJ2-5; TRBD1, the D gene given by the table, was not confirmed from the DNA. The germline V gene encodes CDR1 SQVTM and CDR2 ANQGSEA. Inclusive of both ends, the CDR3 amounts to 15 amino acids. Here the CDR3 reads CSVETGRGVRETKYS.

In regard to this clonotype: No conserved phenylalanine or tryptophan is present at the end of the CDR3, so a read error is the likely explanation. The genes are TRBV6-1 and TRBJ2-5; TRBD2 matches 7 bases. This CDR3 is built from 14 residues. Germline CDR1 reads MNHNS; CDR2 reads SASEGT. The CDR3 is CANSEAGTTGTQYR. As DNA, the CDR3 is TGTGCCAACAGTGAAGCGGGGACTACCGGGACCCAGTACCGC.

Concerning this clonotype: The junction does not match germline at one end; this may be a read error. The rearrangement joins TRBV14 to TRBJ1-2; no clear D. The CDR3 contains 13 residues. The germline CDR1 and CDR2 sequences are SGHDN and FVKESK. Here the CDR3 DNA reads TGTGCCAGCGGCCACCCCCAGCCGGGTGGCTACACCTTC. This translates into CASGHPQPGGYTF.

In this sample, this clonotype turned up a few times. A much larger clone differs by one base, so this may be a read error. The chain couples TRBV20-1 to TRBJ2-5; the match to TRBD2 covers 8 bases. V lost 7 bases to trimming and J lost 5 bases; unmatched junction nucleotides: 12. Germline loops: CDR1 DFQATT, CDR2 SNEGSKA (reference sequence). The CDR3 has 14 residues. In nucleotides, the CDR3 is TGCAGTGTTAGTGCGGCTAGCGGGTTGGAGACCCAGTACTTC. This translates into CSVSAASGLETQYF.

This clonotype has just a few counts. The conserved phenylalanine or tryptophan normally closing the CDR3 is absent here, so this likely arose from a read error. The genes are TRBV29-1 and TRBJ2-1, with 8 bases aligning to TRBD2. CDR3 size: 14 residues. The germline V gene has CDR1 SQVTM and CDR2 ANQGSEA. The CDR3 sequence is CSTAGLAGYSEQFL. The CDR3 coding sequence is TGCAGCACCGCCGGGCTAGCGGGCTACAGTGAGCAGTTCCTC.

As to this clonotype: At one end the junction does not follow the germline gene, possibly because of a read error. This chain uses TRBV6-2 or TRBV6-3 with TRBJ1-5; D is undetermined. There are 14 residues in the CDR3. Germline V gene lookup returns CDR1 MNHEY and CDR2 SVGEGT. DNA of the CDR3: TGCGCCAGCAACTTGGGAGGGAGCGATCAGCCCCAGCATTTT. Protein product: CASNLGGSDQPQHF.

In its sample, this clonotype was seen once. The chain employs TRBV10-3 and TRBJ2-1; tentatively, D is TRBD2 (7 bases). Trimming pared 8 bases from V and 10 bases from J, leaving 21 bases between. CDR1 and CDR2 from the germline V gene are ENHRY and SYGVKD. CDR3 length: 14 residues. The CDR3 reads CAIGSGTTRNEQFF. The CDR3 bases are TGTGCCATCGGGAGCGGGACAACCCGAAACGAGCAGTTCTTC.

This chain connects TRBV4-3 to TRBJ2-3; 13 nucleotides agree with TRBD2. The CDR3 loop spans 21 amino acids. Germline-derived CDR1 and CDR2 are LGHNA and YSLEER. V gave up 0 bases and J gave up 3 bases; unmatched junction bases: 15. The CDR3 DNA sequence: TGCGCCAGCAGCCAAGAGCCCTTAACTAGCGGGAGGGCGGAGACGACAGATACGCAGTATTTT. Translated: CASSQEPLTSGRAETTDTQYF.

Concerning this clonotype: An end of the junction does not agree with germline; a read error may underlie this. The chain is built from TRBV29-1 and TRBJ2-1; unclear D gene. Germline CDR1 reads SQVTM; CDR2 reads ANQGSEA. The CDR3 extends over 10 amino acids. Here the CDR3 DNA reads TGCATTGTAGATCAAAATGAGCAGTTCTTT. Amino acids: CIVDQNEQFF.

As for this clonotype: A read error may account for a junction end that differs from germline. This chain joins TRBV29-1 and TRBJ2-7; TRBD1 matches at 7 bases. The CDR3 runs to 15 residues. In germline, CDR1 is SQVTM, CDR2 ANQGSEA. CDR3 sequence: CSVEEETGSSYEHYF. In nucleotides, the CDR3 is TGCAGCGTTGAAGAGGAGACAGGGTCCTCGTATGAGCATTACTTC.

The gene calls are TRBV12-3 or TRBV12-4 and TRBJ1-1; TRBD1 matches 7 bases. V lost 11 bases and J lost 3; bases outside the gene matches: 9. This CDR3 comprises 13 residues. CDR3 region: CAGNSTGDTEAFF. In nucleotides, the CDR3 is TGTGCCGGTAATTCCACAGGGGACACTGAAGCTTTCTTT.

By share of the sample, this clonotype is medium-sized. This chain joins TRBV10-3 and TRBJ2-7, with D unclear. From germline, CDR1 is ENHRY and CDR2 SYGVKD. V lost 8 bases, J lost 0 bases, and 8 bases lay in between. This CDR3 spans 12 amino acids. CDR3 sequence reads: CAIGGSSYEQYF. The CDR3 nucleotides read TGTGCCATCGGCGGTAGCTCCTACGAGCAGTACTTC.

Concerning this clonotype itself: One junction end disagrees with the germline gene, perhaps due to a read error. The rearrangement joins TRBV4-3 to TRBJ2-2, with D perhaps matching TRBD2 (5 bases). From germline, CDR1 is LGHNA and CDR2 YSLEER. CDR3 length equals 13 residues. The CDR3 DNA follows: TGCGCCGGCAGCTCGATGGGAGCCGGGAAGCTGTTATTT. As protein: CAGSSMGAGKLLF.